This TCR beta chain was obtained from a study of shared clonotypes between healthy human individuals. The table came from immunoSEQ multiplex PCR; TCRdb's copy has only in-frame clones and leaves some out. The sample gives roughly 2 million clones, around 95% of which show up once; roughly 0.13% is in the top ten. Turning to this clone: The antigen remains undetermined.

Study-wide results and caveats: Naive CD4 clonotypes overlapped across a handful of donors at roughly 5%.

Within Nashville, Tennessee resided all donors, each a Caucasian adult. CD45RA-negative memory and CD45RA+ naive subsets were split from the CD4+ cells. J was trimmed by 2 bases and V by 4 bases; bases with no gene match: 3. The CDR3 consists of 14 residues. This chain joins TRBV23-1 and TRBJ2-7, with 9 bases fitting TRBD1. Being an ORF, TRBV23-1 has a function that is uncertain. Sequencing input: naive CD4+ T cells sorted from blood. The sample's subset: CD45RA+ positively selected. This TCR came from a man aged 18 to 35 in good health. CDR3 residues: CASSRRDRAYEQYF. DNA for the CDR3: TGCGCCAGCAGTCGTCGGGACAGGGCCTACGAGCAGTACTTC.